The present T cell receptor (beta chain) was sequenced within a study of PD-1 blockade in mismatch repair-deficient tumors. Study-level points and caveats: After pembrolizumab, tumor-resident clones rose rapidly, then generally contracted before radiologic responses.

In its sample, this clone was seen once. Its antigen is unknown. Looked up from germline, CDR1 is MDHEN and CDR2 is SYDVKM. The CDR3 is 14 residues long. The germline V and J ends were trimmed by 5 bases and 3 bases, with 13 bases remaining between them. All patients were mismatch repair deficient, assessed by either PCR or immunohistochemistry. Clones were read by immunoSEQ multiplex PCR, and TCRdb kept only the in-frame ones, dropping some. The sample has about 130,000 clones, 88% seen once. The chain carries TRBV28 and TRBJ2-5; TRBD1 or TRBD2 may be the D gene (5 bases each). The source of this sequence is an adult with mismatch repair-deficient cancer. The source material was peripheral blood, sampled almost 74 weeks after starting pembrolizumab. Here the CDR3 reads CASSVLGVEETQYF. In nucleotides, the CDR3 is TGTGCCAGCAGTGTACTAGGGGTTGAAGAGACCCAGTACTTC.